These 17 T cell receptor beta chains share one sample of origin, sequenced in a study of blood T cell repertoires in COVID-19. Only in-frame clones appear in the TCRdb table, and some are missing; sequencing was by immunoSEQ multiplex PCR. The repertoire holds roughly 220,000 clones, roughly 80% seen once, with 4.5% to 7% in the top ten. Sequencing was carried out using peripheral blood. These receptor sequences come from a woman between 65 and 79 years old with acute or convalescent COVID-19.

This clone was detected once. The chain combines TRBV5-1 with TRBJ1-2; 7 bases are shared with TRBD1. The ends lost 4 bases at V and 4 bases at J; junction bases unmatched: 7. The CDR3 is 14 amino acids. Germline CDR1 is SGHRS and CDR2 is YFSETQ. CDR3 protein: CASSGGTDLYGYTF. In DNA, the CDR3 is TGCGCCAGCAGCGGGGGGACAGACCTCTATGGCTACACCTTC.

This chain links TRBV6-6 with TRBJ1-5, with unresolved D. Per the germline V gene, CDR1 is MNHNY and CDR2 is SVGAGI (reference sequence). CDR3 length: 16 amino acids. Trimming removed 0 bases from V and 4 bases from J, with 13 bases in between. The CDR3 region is CASSYSAGRGNQPQHF. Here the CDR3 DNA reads TGTGCCAGCAGTTACTCGGCTGGGCGCGGGAATCAGCCCCAGCATTTT.

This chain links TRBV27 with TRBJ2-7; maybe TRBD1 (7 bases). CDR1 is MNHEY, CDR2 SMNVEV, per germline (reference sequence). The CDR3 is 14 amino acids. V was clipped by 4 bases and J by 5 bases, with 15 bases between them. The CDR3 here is CASSYGRQGHEQYF. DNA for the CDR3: TGTGCCAGCAGTTACGGGAGACAGGGCCACGAGCAGTACTTC.

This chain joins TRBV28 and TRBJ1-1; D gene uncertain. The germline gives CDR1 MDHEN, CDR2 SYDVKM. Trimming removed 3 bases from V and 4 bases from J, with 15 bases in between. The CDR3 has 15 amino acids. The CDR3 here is CASSFVRRGGTEAFF. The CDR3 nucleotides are TGTGCCAGCAGTTTCGTTCGCAGAGGAGGCACTGAAGCTTTCTTT.

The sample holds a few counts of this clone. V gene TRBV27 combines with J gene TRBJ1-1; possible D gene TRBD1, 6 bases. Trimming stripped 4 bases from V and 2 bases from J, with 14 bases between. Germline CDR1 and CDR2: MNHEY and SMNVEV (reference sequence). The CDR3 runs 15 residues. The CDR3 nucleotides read TGTGCCAGCAGTTCCCCGTCGACAGGAAACACTGAAGCTTTCTTT. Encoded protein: CASSSPSTGNTEAFF.

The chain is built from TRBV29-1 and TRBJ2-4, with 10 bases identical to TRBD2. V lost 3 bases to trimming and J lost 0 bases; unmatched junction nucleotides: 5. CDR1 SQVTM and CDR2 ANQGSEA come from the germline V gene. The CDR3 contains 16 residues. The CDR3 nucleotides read TGCAGCGTTGACGGTCGACTAGCGGGAGCCAAAAACATTCAGTACTTC. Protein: CSVDGRLAGAKNIQYF. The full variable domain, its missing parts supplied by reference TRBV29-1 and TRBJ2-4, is SAVISQKPSRDICQRGTSLTIQCQVDSQVTMMFWYRQQPGQSLTLIATANQGSEATYESGFVIDKFPISRPNLTFSTLTVSNMSPEDSSIYLCSVDGRLAGAKNIQYFGAGTRLSVL.

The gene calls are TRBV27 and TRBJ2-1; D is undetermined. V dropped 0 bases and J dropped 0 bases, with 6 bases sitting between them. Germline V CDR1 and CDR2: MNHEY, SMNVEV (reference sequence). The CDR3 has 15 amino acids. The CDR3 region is CASSLSTSSYNEQFF. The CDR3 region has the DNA TGTGCCAGCAGTTTATCGACAAGCTCCTACAATGAGCAGTTCTTC.

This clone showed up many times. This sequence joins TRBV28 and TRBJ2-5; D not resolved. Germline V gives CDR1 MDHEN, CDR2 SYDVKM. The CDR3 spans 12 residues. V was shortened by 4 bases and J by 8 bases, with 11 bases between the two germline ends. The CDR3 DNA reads TGTGCCAGCAGTTCTACCGACACAACCCAGTACTTC. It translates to CASSSTDTTQYF.

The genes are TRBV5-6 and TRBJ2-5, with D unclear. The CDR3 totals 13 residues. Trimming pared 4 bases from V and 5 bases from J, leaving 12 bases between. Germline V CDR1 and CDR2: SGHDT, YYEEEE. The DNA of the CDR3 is TGTGCCAGCAGCCCTACTACGCTGGAGACCCAGTACTTC. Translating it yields CASSPTTLETQYF.

CDR3 sequence reads: CASKQELRTYEQYF. DNA for the CDR3: TGTGCCAGCAAGCAGGAACTCCGAACCTACGAGCAGTACTTC. The chain is built from TRBV6-5 and TRBJ2-7, with unresolved D. Looked up from germline, CDR1 is MNHEY and CDR2 is SVGAGI. The CDR3 has 14 residues. The V end was cut by 7 bases, the J end by 2 bases, with 15 bases between.

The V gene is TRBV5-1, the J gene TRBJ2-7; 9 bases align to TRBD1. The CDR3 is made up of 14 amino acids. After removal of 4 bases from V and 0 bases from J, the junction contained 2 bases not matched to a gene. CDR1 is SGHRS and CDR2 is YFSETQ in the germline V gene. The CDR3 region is CASSTGQGSYEQYF. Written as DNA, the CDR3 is TGCGCCAGCAGCACGGGACAGGGCTCCTACGAGCAGTACTTC.

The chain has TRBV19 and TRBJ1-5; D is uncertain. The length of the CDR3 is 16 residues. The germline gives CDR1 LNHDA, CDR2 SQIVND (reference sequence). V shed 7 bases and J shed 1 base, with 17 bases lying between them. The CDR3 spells CASIVGSRTSNQPQHF. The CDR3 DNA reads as TGTGCCAGTATCGTGGGGAGCAGGACCAGCAATCAGCCCCAGCATTTT.

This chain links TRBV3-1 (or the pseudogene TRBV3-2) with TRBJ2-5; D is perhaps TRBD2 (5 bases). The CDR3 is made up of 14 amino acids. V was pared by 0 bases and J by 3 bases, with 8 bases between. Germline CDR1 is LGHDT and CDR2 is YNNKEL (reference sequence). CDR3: CASSQEWTEETQYF. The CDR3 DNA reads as TGTGCCAGCAGCCAAGAATGGACTGAAGAGACCCAGTACTTC.

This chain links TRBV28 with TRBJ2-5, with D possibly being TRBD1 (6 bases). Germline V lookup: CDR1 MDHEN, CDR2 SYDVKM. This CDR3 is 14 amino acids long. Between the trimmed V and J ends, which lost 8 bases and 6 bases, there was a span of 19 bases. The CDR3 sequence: CASRGTEGGKTQYF. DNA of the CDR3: TGTGCCAGCCGTGGGACCGAAGGGGGAAAGACCCAGTACTTC.

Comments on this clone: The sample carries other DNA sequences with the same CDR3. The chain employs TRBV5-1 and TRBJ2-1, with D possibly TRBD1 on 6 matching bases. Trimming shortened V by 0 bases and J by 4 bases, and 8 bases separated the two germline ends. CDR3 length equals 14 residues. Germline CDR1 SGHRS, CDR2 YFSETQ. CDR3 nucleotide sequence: TGCGCCAGCAGCTTGGGCCAGGGGTACAATGAGCAGTTCTTC. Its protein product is CASSLGQGYNEQFF.

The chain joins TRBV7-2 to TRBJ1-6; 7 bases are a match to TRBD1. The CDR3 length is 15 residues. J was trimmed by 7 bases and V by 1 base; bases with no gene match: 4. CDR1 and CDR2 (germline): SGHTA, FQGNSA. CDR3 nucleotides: TGTGCCAGCAGCTTAGGGGGACAGCCGAATTCACCCCTCCACTTT. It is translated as CASSLGGQPNSPLHF.

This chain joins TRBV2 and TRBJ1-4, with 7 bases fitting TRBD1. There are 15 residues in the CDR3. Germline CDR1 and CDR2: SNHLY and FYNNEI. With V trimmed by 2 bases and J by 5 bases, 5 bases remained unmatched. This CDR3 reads CASSETGAPNEKLFF. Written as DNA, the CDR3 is TGTGCCAGCAGTGAAACAGGGGCCCCAAATGAAAAACTGTTTTTT.